This is a list of T cell receptor beta chains from one sample in a study of blood T cell repertoires in COVID-19. The assay was immunoSEQ multiplex PCR, and TCRdb's table has in-frame clones only and misses some. Of 180,000 or so clones in the sample, 80% to 90% are singletons; the top ten hold roughly 8%. Sequencing was carried out using peripheral blood. The receptors originated from a man aged 60-69 years with acute or convalescent COVID-19. Both conserved end residues are part of each CDR3. Expanded clones are given a class, and other clones once, few, many or no size at all.

>NA|15|TRBV5-1|TRBJ1-6
CASSYGPGVDSPLHF
>NA|16|TRBV14|TRBJ2-3
CASSQDAGRSTDTQYF
>NA|14|TRBV12-5|TRBJ2-3
CASGREASTDTQYF
>NA|13|TRBV7-8|TRBJ1-1
CASSSTGLTEAFF
>NA|16|TRBV5-4|TRBJ1-4
CASSEGDITTNEKLFF
>few|15|TRBV15|TRBJ2-5
CATSRGGGAQETQYF
>NA|15|TRBV19|TRBJ1-5
CASSISGTSNQPQHF
>NA|15|TRBV24-1|TRBJ2-3
CATSDSGTGPDTQYF
>NA|16|TRBV28|TRBJ2-2
CASSLWGLAGTGELFF
>NA|11|TRBV20-1|TRBJ1-4
CSAPGNEKLFF
>NA|13|TRBV11-2|TRBJ2-7
CASSFGNRGEQYF
>NA|20|TRBV2|TRBJ2-5
CASSAQGLAGGGLYQETQYF
>NA|16|TRBV10-1|TRBJ2-1
CASSEQGSPLYNEQFF
>NA|16|TRBV6-5|TRBJ1-6
CASSYSIRARGSPLHF
>NA|17|TRBV4-2|TRBJ2-7
CASSLNKWASGMNEQYF
>NA|16|TRBV3-1/TRBV3-2|TRBJ1-2
CASSQDRDRGIQGYTF
>NA|14|TRBV5-1|TRBJ2-1
CASSFGAGGNEQFF
>NA|15|TRBV18|TRBJ2-7
CASSPFSAGTYEQYF
>NA|13|TRBV3-1/TRBV3-2|TRBJ2-7
CASSPLASYEQYF
>NA|15|TRBV7-9|TRBJ2-2
CASSLDTGDTGELFF
>NA|17|TRBV19|TRBJ1-3
CASSHHWGVRSGNTIYF
>NA|14|TRBV11-3|TRBJ2-7
CASSLGQGAYEQYF
>NA|12|TRBV6-1|TRBJ2-7
CASSEVGYEQYF
>NA|14|TRBV5-1|TRBJ1-4
CASSNTGVGEKLFF
>NA|14|TRBV11-2|TRBJ1-4
CASSPDRAREKLFF
>NA|15|TRBV7-3|TRBJ2-1
CASSPLAGAGNEQFF
>NA|14|TRBV18|TRBJ1-1
CASSPTGVNTEAFF
>few|15|TRBV7-9|TRBJ2-7
CASSQTGFGSYEQYF
>NA|15|TRBV7-2|TRBJ2-2
CASSYRGRLFRELFF
>NA|13|TRBV23-1|TRBJ2-7
CASRQGVGYEQYF
>NA|13|TRBV10-3|TRBJ1-5
CAISEGRNQPQHF
>NA|18|TRBV6-1|TRBJ2-2
CASSDPDGGGPGTGELFF
>NA|14|TRBV4-1|TRBJ2-7
CASSLGQGSYEQYF
>NA|15|TRBV5-4|TRBJ1-4
CASSPEGGSNEKLFF
>NA|18|TRBV29-1|TRBJ2-3
CSVEATGLAGVKTDTQYF
>NA|13|TRBV6-5|TRBJ1-4
CASSLTGDEKLFF
>NA|19|TRBV3-1/TRBV3-2|TRBJ2-1
CASSQGWVASGRANNEQFF
>NA|15|TRBV28|TRBJ2-7
CASSASKGLPYEQYF
>NA|13|TRBV15|TRBJ2-5
CATSRGGGETQYF
>NA|13|TRBV27|TRBJ2-7
CASSLSGFGGQYF
>NA|15|TRBV28|TRBJ2-1
CASSLPGLAGAEQFF
>NA|15|TRBV3-1/TRBV3-2|TRBJ1-2
CASSQWDRELYGYTF
>NA|15|TRBV28|TRBJ1-5
CASSLGVRGNQPQHF
>once|14|TRBV5-3|TRBJ2-1
CASRWEGPYNEQFF
>NA|15|TRBV7-6|TRBJ1-5
CASSPFIGAGQPQHF
>NA|16|TRBV19|TRBJ1-1
CASSIRQGIWYTEAFF